Following are 15 T cell receptor beta chains from one sample sequenced in a study of blood T cell repertoires in COVID-19. Only in-frame clones appear in the TCRdb table, and some are missing; sequencing was by immunoSEQ multiplex PCR. The sample carries tens of thousands of clones, approximately 86% recorded once. Sequencing used peripheral blood. These receptors were obtained from a man aged 35 to 55 with COVID-19, enrolled during active disease.

The chain couples TRBV7-6 to TRBJ1-2; D not resolved. V lost 4 bases, J lost 7 bases, and 16 bases lay in between. This CDR3 has 14 residues. Germline V gene data show CDR1 as SGHVS and CDR2 as FNYEAQ. CDR3 DNA sequence: TGTGCCAGCAGCTCGCTTATAGCCGTCTCTGGCTACACCTTC. Its protein is CASSSLIAVSGYTF.

J is TRBJ1-5 and V is TRBV20-1; the match to TRBD1 covers 9 bases. From germline, CDR1 is DFQATT and CDR2 SNEGSKA (reference sequence). Germline trimming cut 3 bases from V and 7 bases from J; bases unmatched to any gene: 7. The length of the CDR3 is 14 residues. CDR3: CSASVGTGRQPQHF. DNA of the CDR3: TGCAGTGCTAGTGTGGGGACAGGGAGGCAGCCCCAGCATTTT.

The V call is TRBV4-1, the J call TRBJ1-1, with TRBD1 as a possible D gene (5 bases). The CDR3 has 14 residues. Trimming took off 7 bases at V and 0 bases at J, with 12 bases between the two ends. Looked up from germline, CDR1 is MGHRA and CDR2 is YSYEKL. The CDR3 region is CASKQETLNTEAFF. The CDR3, as DNA: TGCGCCAGCAAACAGGAAACCTTGAACACTGAAGCTTTCTTT.

This chain joins TRBV5-6 and TRBJ1-1; 7 bases line up with TRBD1. The trim removed 3 bases at V and 11 bases at J, leaving 10 bases unmatched. CDR3 size: 13 residues. Germline lookup yields CDR1 SGHDT and CDR2 YYEEEE. CDR3 region: CASSSVHRGMAFF. The CDR3 nucleotides are TGTGCCAGCAGCTCCGTCCACAGGGGAATGGCTTTCTTT.

The chain joins TRBV9 to TRBJ2-1, with 12 bases matching TRBD2. The CDR3 is 15 residues long. In germline, CDR1 is SGDLS, CDR2 YYNGEE. With V trimmed by 4 bases and J by 4 bases, 3 bases remained unmatched. The CDR3 sequence is CASSRTSGIYNEQFF. The CDR3 region has the DNA TGTGCCAGCAGCAGGACTAGCGGGATTTACAATGAGCAGTTCTTC.

J is TRBJ2-7 and V is TRBV15; 12 positions match TRBD1. V was pared by 3 bases and J by 7 bases, with 4 bases of the junction left unmatched. CDR1 LNHNV and CDR2 YYDKDF come from the germline V gene (reference sequence). The CDR3 consists of 14 residues. CDR3 nucleotide sequence: TGTGCCACCAGCAGGGGACAGGGGGCGGGGGAGCAGTACTTC. Amino acid sequence: CATSRGQGAGEQYF.

The CDR3 spells CASSLGVTGTGEKLFF. The CDR3 DNA follows: TGCGCCAGCAGCTTGGGGGTGACAGGGACGGGTGAAAAACTGTTTTTT. This chain joins TRBV5-1 and TRBJ1-4; TRBD1 agrees at 7 bases. This CDR3 contains 16 residues. CDR1 SGHRS and CDR2 YFSETQ come from the germline V gene. V gave up 0 bases and J gave up 7 bases; unmatched junction bases: 9.

This CDR3 reads CASSPGTDTGELFF. Here the CDR3 DNA reads TGTGCCAGCTCACCCGGGACAGACACCGGGGAGCTGTTTTTT. The chain combines TRBV18 with TRBJ2-2; 7 bases align to TRBD1. The CDR3 is made up of 14 amino acids. Losses at the gene ends were 3 bases for V and 3 bases for J; bases not matched to a gene: 1. The germline V gene encodes CDR1 KGHSH and CDR2 LQKENI.

The count of this clone is one. This chain connects TRBV9 to TRBJ2-2, with D maybe TRBD2 (7 bases). CDR1 and CDR2 (germline): SGDLS, YYNGEE. The CDR3 has 15 residues. V gave up 0 bases and J gave up 5 bases, with 11 bases separating them. CDR3 amino acids: CASSVGGGATGELFF. DNA of the CDR3: TGTGCCAGCAGCGTAGGTGGGGGGGCGACCGGGGAGCTGTTTTTT.

The V and J genes are TRBV5-1 and TRBJ2-7; 9 nucleotides agree with TRBD2. Germline V CDR1 and CDR2: SGHRS, YFSETQ. The CDR3 has 13 amino acids. With 2 bases clipped from V and 9 bases from J, the junction kept 6 bases outside the gene matches. The chain's CDR3 is CASSFGGGAWQYF. The CDR3 coding sequence is TGCGCCAGCAGCTTTGGCGGGGGGGCCTGGCAGTACTTC.

The chain is built from TRBV20-1 and TRBJ2-1, with 10 positions matching TRBD1. The CDR3 spans 15 residues. The germline V gene has CDR1 DFQATT and CDR2 SNEGSKA (reference sequence). After removal of 3 bases from V and 10 bases from J, the junction contained 12 bases not matched to a gene. CDR3: CSASAGQGIPGEQFF. Written as DNA, the CDR3 is TGCAGTGCTAGTGCGGGACAGGGGATCCCTGGGGAGCAGTTCTTC.

This clone is judged hyperexpanded. The V gene is TRBV6-5, the J gene TRBJ1-6; TRBD1 matches at 7 bases. Germline V gives CDR1 MNHEY, CDR2 SVGAGI. The CDR3 is 15 amino acids. V gave up 4 bases and J gave up 6 bases; unmatched junction bases: 6. CDR3 residues: CASSSDRVPNSPLHF. The CDR3 bases are TGTGCCAGCAGTTCCGACAGGGTTCCTAATTCACCCCTCCACTTT.

The rearrangement links TRBV7-2 to TRBJ2-7; maybe TRBD2 (7 bases). Per germline, CDR1 SGHTA and CDR2 FQGNSA. V was pared by 5 bases and J by 0 bases, with 14 bases between. The CDR3 loop spans 15 amino acids. In DNA, the CDR3 is TGTGCCAGCAGCCAAGGGGGGGGTAGCTCCTACGAGCAGTACTTC. Translation gives CASSQGGGSSYEQYF.

V usage is TRBV29-1 and J usage is TRBJ1-2; 10 bases align to TRBD1. V dropped 6 bases and J dropped 3; count of bases not matched to a gene: 16. The germline CDR1 and CDR2 sequences are SQVTM and ANQGSEA. This CDR3 has 17 amino acids. The CDR3 nucleotides read TGCAGCGTGGGCCGTCGAGACAGGGGGCGCGGTGACTATGGCTACACCTTC. Amino acid sequence: CSVGRRDRGRGDYGYTF.

The gene calls are TRBV28 and TRBJ2-7; D gene unclear. Germline lookup yields CDR1 MDHEN and CDR2 SYDVKM. The CDR3 consists of 13 residues. Trimming cost V 5 bases and J 4 bases, with 12 bases left between them. The CDR3 sequence: CASSRRDGYEQYF. The CDR3 bases are TGTGCCAGCAGTCGACGAGACGGGTACGAGCAGTACTTC.